This T cell receptor beta chain is from a study of blood T cell repertoires in COVID-19. Two consecutive negative NP/OP PCR tests, clearance, or resolved symptoms defined Cohort 3 recovery. Some clones are missing from TCRdb's copy, which holds only in-frame ones; the method was immunoSEQ multiplex PCR. The repertoire includes about 270,000 clones, roughly 91% of them detected once, and about 2% sits in the top ten. This CDR3 has 14 residues. CDR1 is GTSNPN and CDR2 is SVGIG in the germline V gene (reference sequence). Trimming removed 5 bases from V and 1 base from J; junction bases left unmatched: 0.

The material sequenced was PBMCs or T cells enriched from blood (not recorded which). This chain links TRBV30 with TRBJ2-2; 11 positions match TRBD2. The clonotype comes from a woman aged 60-75 years who had recovered from COVID-19. CDR3: CAWGTSGNTGELFF. CDR3 bases: TGTGCCTGGGGGACTAGCGGGAACACCGGGGAGCTGTTTTTT.